The rows below give T cell receptor beta chains drawn from one sample of a study of breast tumors, draining lymph nodes, adjacent tissues. A single record per CDR3 protein comes from TCRdb applying MiXCR to the multiplex PCR reads. The repertoire holds approximately 90,000 distinct CDR3 sequences, with over 25% as singletons. The sample consisted of axillary lymph node tissue. These receptors were obtained from a female donor with breast cancer. Some clones in this sample may be carry-over from other donors' samples. The CDR3 runs from the conserved cysteine through the conserved F or W. Fields, in order: CDR3 length, J gene, V gene, D gene, clone size, CDR3 DNA, CDR3 protein. The D gene is left open where the match is weak. The listing skips clone size in some rows; elsewhere it reads once, few, many or a size class.

17,TRBJ2-2,TRBV19,.,many,TGTGCCAGTACTACCCAGATAGGACAGTCGGGCACCGGGGAGCTGTTTTTT,CASTTQIGQSGTGELFF
17,TRBJ2-2,TRBV7-9,TRBD1,.,TGTGCCAGCAGCTTAAAGAATCCGGACAGGGCGGCCGGGGAGCTGTTTTTT,CASSLKNPDRAAGELFF
14,TRBJ2-7,TRBV10-3,TRBD1,many,TGTGCCATCAGTGAGGGACAGGGGGCCCACGAGCAGTACTTC,CAISEGQGAHEQYF
15,TRBJ2-1,TRBV7-3,TRBD2,many,TGTGCCAGCAGCCCCCTAGCGGGTGCCCGTGGGGAGCAGTTCTTC,CASSPLAGARGEQFF
13,TRBJ2-7,TRBV28,.,many,TGTGCCAGCAGTTTAGGCTCCGTTAGGGAGCAGTACTTC,CASSLGSVREQYF
15,TRBJ1-3,TRBV20-1,.,.,TGCAGTGCTAGTCGGGACCGAATCTCTGGAAACACCATATATTTT,CSASRDRISGNTIYF
13,TRBJ2-4,TRBV6-2/TRBV6-3,TRBD2,.,TGTGCCAGCAGGAGAGCGGGAGGAAACATTCAGTACTTC,CASRRAGGNIQYF
11,TRBJ2-1,TRBV20-1,.,many,TGCAGTGCTAGTGGGACAATCACGCAGTTCTTC,CSASGTITQFF
13,TRBJ2-1,TRBV7-9,.,many,TGTGCCACCGGAGGGACTCTTCGCGATGAGCAGTTCTTC,CATGGTLRDEQFF
14,TRBJ1-5,TRBV20-1,TRBD1,many,TGCAGTGCTAGTGACGACAGGGGGCTACAGCCCCAGCATTTT,CSASDDRGLQPQHF
16,TRBJ2-7,TRBV29-1,.,many,TGCAGCGTTGAAATCCCCGGGACCCTCGGGATCCACGAGCAGTACTTC,CSVEIPGTLGIHEQYF
12,TRBJ1-1,TRBV6-1,.,.,TGTGCCAGCAGCTACTGGGACACTGAAGCTTTCTTT,CASSYWDTEAFF
18,TRBJ2-1,TRBV25-1,TRBD2,many,TGTGCCAGCAGTGAATCCGCGACTAGCGGGACTTATTACAATGAGCAGTTCTTC,CASSESATSGTYYNEQFF
17,TRBJ1-5,TRBV12-3/TRBV12-4,.,many,TGTGCCAGCAACCAAGGGACGGCAGCCCATAGCAATCAGCCCCAGCATTTT,CASNQGTAAHSNQPQHF
13,TRBJ2-7,TRBV19,TRBD1,many,TGTGCCAGTAGTCCGGGACAGGCCTACGAGCAGTACTTC,CASSPGQAYEQYF
14,TRBJ2-1,TRBV2,TRBD2,.,TGTGCCAGCAGTTGGACTAGCGGGAGAGGCGAGCAGTTCTTC,CASSWTSGRGEQFF
14,TRBJ2-7,TRBV12-3/TRBV12-4,TRBD2,many,TGTGCCAGCAGTCTAGGTCTAGCGGGCGCCGAGCAGTACTTC,CASSLGLAGAEQYF
15,TRBJ2-3,TRBV4-2,.,.,TGTGCCAGCAGCCAATTGAGCGGAGGGGTAGATACGCAGTATTTT,CASSQLSGGVDTQYF
18,TRBJ2-3,TRBV9,TRBD2,many,TGTGCCAGCAGCCCGAATTTGGGAGCGGGAGGGCCAGGCGATACGCAGTATTTT,CASSPNLGAGGPGDTQYF
15,TRBJ2-4,TRBV19,TRBD2,many,TGTGCCAGTAGGCTAGCGGGAGTGGCCAAAAACATTCAGTACTTC,CASRLAGVAKNIQYF
15,TRBJ2-7,TRBV3-1,.,many,TGTGCCAGCAGTCAAGGACAACGAAGCCCTTACGAGCAGTACTTC,CASSQGQRSPYEQYF
14,TRBJ2-5,TRBV6-5,.,.,TGTGCCAGCAGTCACCGGGGGCTTCGAGAGACCCAGTACTTC,CASSHRGLRETQYF
14,TRBJ1-1,TRBV5-1,.,few,TGCGCCAGCAGCTTCGAGGTCATGAACACTGAAGCTTTCTTT,CASSFEVMNTEAFF
17,TRBJ1-5,TRBV7-9,.,.,TGTGCCAGCAGCCAAGGGCCTGGAAGGACGGGCAATCAGCCCCAGCATTTT,CASSQGPGRTGNQPQHF
13,TRBJ2-3,TRBV9,TRBD2,many,TGTGCCAGCAGCGTGGGACTAGCGGATACGCAGTATTTT,CASSVGLADTQYF
15,TRBJ2-7,TRBV20-1,.,many,TGCAGTGCTAGAATTATGGACAGTCCGTACTACGAGCAGTACTTC,CSARIMDSPYYEQYF
15,TRBJ1-5,TRBV5-6,.,many,TGTGCCAGCAGCTCGTCCCCGAATAGCAATCAGCCCCAGCATTTT,CASSSSPNSNQPQHF
15,TRBJ1-1,TRBV6-6,TRBD1,few,TGTGCCAGCAGGAGCAGACAGGGGGCGAACACTGAAGCTTTCTTT,CASRSRQGANTEAFF
15,TRBJ1-1,TRBV11-2,TRBD1,.,TGTGCCAGCAGCTTATCAGGGGGCCTTGGGGCTGAAGCTTTCTTT,CASSLSGGLGAEAFF
11,TRBJ2-5,TRBV5-6,.,many,TGTGCCAGCAGCTTGAGAGGGACCCAGTACTTC,CASSLRGTQYF
11,TRBJ2-7,TRBV20-1,.,many,TGCAGTGGGGATGGACTCTACGAGCAGTACTTC,CSGDGLYEQYF
14,TRBJ2-3,TRBV14,.,many,TGTGCCAGCAGCCAAGAGGTCCCAGGGGATACGCAGTATTTT,CASSQEVPGDTQYF
16,TRBJ2-2,TRBV2,.,.,TGTGCCAGCAGCAGTAGGGTAGGCAGCAGCGCCGGGGAGCTGTTTTTC,CASSSRVGSSAGELFF
15,TRBJ2-2,TRBV15,.,.,TGTGCCACCAGCACCGGGACTCAACTAACCGGGAAGCTGTTTTTT,CATSTGTQLTGKLFF